A single sample is the source of the 5 T cell receptor beta chains below, sequenced in a study of CXCR4 blockade with PD-1 therapy in pancreatic cancer. Method: immunoSEQ multiplex PCR; TCRdb's copy keeps in-frame clones and lacks some. This table holds approximately 2,600 clones, around 40% found once. Sequencing was done on a sample of tumor tissue. All receptors derive from a human donor with pancreatic ductal adenocarcinoma.

V usage is TRBV11-1 and J usage is TRBJ2-3; D is undetermined. Looked up from germline, CDR1 is SGHAT and CDR2 is FQDESV (reference sequence). This CDR3 has 15 amino acids. V lost 5 bases to trimming and J lost 2 bases, with 14 bases between them. Here the CDR3 reads CASSTPAQNTDTQYF. The CDR3 nucleotides are TGTGCCAGCAGCACCCCGGCCCAGAACACAGATACGCAGTATTTT.

The chain recombines TRBV19 with TRBJ2-2, with D perhaps matching TRBD2 (5 bases). V was trimmed by 7 bases and J by 7 bases, leaving 7 bases between them. The CDR3 extends over 11 amino acids. CDR1 is LNHDA, CDR2 SQIVND, per germline (reference sequence). CDR3 coding DNA: TGTGCCAGTAAGGAGGTCGGGGAGCTGTTTTTT. As protein: CASKEVGELFF.

In this sample, this clone is medium-sized. V and J are TRBV6-8 and TRBJ1-1, with TRBD1 as a possible D gene (6 bases). The length of the CDR3 is 14 residues. V lost 2 bases and J 1 base, leaving 8 bases between the germline ends. Germline lookup yields CDR1 MNHGY and CDR2 SAAAGT. CDR3 in amino acids: CASSYGGPNTEAFF. The CDR3 coding sequence is TGTGCCAGCAGTTACGGGGGCCCGAACACTGAAGCTTTCTTT.

Sample share makes this clone medium-sized. The chain is built from TRBV11-3 and TRBJ2-1, with TRBD1 identical over 10 bases. The J segment lost 10 bases and the V segment lost 5 bases, leaving 26 bases of the junction unmatched. CDR1 and CDR2 (germline): SGHNT, YENEEA. CDR3 length equals 20 residues. The CDR3: CASSLSFPGQGSYAGVEQFF. In DNA form, the CDR3 reads TGTGCCAGCAGCCTATCGTTTCCGGGACAGGGGTCTTACGCGGGGGTGGAGCAGTTCTTC.

The V and J genes are TRBV6-8 and TRBJ1-1; no reliable D call. There are 13 residues in the CDR3. Germline-derived CDR1 and CDR2 are MNHGY and SAAAGT. Trimming left V 0 bases short and J 2 bases short, with 4 bases between. Here the CDR3 DNA reads TGTGCCAGCAGTTACTCGGTCAACACTGAAGCTTTCTTT. Residues: CASSYSVNTEAFF.